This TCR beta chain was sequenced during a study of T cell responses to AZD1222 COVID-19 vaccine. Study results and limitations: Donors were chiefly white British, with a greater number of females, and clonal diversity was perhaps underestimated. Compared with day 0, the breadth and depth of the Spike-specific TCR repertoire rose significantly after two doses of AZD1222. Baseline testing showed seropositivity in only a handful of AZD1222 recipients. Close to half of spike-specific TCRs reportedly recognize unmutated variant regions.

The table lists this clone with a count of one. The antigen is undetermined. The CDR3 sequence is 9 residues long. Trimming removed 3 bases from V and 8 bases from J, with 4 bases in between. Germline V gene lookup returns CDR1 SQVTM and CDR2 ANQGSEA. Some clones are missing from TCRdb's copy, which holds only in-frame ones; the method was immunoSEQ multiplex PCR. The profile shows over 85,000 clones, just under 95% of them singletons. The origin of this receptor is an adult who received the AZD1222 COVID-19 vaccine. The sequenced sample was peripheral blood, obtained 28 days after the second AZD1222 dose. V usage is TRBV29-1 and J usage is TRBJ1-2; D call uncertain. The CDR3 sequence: CSVDEGYTF. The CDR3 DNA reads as TGCAGCGTTGATGAAGGCTACACCTTC.